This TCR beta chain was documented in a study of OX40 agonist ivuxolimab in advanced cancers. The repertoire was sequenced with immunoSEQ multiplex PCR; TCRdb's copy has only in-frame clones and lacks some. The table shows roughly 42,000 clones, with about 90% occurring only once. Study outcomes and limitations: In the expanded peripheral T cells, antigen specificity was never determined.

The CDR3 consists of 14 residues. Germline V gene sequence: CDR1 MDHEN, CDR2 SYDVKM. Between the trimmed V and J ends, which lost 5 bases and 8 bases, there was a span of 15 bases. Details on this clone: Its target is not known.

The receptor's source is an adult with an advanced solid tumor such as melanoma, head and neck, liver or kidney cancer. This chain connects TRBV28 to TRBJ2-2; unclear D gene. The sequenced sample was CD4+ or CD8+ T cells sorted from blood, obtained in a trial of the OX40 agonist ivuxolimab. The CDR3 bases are TGTGCCAGCAGTCCGGACCAAGCCGGTGGGGAGCTGTTTTTT. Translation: CASSPDQAGGELFF.